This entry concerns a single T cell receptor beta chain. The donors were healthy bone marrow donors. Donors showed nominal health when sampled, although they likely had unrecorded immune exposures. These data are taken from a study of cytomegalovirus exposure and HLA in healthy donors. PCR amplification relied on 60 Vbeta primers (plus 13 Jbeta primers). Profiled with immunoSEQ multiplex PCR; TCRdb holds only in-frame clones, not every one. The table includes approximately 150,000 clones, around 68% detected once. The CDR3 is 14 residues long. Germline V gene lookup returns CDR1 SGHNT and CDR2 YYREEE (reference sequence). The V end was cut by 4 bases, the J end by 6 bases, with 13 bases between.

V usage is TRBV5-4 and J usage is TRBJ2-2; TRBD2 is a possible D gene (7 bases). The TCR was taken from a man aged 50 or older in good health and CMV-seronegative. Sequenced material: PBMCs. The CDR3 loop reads CASSRGGDAGELFF. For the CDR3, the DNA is TGTGCCAGCAGCCGAGGGGGGGACGCCGGGGAGCTGTTTTTT. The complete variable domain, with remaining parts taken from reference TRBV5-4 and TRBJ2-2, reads ETGVTQSPTHLIKTRGQQVTLRCSSQSGHNTVSWYQQALGQGPQFIFQYYREEENGRGNFPPRFSGLQFPNYSSELNVNALELDDSALYLCASSRGGDAGELFFGEGSRLTVL.